A selection of T cell receptor beta chains follows, all from one sample in a study of regulatory T cells in long-lasting Graves disease. In TCRdb, the multiplex PCR reads were re-called with MiXCR into one record per CDR3 protein. The sample has under 350,000 distinct CDR3 sequences, approximately 20% seen once. The material sequenced was peripheral blood mononuclear cells (PBMCs), taken when the disease was refractory, from a patient treated with antithyroid drugs. The source is a female donor with Graves disease. Each CDR3 is given with its conserved first and last residue. D genes are given only for firm matches. Not every row has a clone size; where given, it reads once, few, many or a size class.

. many TRBJ2-5 TRBV7-2 TGTGCCAGCAGCTTAACGGGTCTGCAGACCCAGTACTTC CASSLTGLQTQYF
TRBD1 many TRBJ1-1 TRBV18 TGTGCCAGCTCACCACCGTTGGGGACAGTTAACACTGAAGCTTTCTTT CASSPPLGTVNTEAFF
TRBD1 . TRBJ1-1 TRBV20-1 TGCAGTGCTAGGGACAGGACAGCACCAGCTTTCTTT CSARDRTAPAFF
. many TRBJ2-2 TRBV2 TGTGCCAGCAGTGTTCGGGGCACCGGGGAGCTGTTTTTT CASSVRGTGELFF
TRBD1 many TRBJ1-6 TRBV6-1 TGTGCCAGCAGCCGGGACAGGGGAAAGAATTCACCCCTCCACTTT CASSRDRGKNSPLHF
TRBD1 . TRBJ1-2 TRBV19 TGTGCCAGTAATCGGGACAGGGATTTTGGTGGCTACACCTTC CASNRDRDFGGYTF
TRBD1 . TRBJ2-1 TRBV29-1 TGCAGCGTTGATGGGCTGCAGGGGGCGAACAATGAGCAGTTCTTC CSVDGLQGANNEQFF
. . TRBJ2-5 TRBV12-3/TRBV12-4 TGTGCCAGCAGTTTGAACATCCAAGAGACCCAGTACTTC CASSLNIQETQYF
TRBD1 . TRBJ1-1 TRBV7-9 TGTGCCAGCGCAAGACAGGGGTTGACTGAAGCTTTCTTT CASARQGLTEAFF
. many TRBJ2-5 TRBV12-3/TRBV12-4 TGTGCCAGCAGTTTTCAGGCACAAGAGACCCAGTACTTC CASSFQAQETQYF
. many TRBJ2-5 TRBV20-1 TGCAGTGCTAGACCTCCTTCTGGGGGACGTAAAGAGACCCAGTACTTC CSARPPSGGRKETQYF
TRBD2 few TRBJ2-7 TRBV7-6 TGTGCCAGCAGCTCTTTGGCCGGGACTAGTATCTACGAGCAGTACTTC CASSSLAGTSIYEQYF
. . TRBJ2-1 TRBV28 TGTGCCAGCAGGGTCCGGGACGGCAATGAGCAGTTCTTC CASRVRDGNEQFF
TRBD1 few TRBJ1-2 TRBV16 TGTGCCAGCAGCCAAACGCCAGGGGGCATCTATGGCTACACCTTC CASSQTPGGIYGYTF
TRBD2 . TRBJ2-2 TRBV7-9 TGTGCCAGCAGCTTAACGGGAGGGCCGTACACCGGGGAGCTGTTTTTT CASSLTGGPYTGELFF
TRBD2 many TRBJ2-7 TRBV12-3/TRBV12-4 TGTGCCAGCAGTCAAGGACTAGCGAATACCTACGAGCAGTACTTC CASSQGLANTYEQYF
TRBD2 many TRBJ2-5 TRBV7-8 TGTGCCAGCAGCAGACTAGCGGAAAACCAAGAGACCCAGTACTTC CASSRLAENQETQYF
. many TRBJ2-7 TRBV27 TGTGCCAGCAGTTTATCGGGCAGAAACGAGCAGTACTTC CASSLSGRNEQYF
. many TRBJ1-6 TRBV28 TGTGCCAGCAGTTTTGACCGGGGTAGGAGGAATTCACCCCTCCACTTT CASSFDRGRRNSPLHF
. few TRBJ2-2 TRBV6-2/TRBV6-3 TGTGCCAGCAGCGCCGGCAGATCCAACACCGGGGAGCTGTTTTTT CASSAGRSNTGELFF
. few TRBJ2-7 TRBV4-1 TGCGCCAGCAGCCTCCCGGGAATTCCCTACGAGCAGTACTTC CASSLPGIPYEQYF
TRBD2 few TRBJ2-5 TRBV7-3 TGTGCCAGCAGCCCCGGGACTACTAATACCCAAGAGACCCAGTACTTC CASSPGTTNTQETQYF
TRBD2 few TRBJ2-7 TRBV20-1 TGCAGTGCCGTAATAGCGGGAGGGTCCTTCTACGAGCAGTACTTC CSAVIAGGSFYEQYF
. many TRBJ2-5 TRBV28 TGTGCCAGCAGTTTACGTTCGGGCCTCGAGGAGACCCAGTACTTC CASSLRSGLEETQYF
. few TRBJ2-2 TRBV28 TGTGCCAGCAGTTTGTGGGACCCCTTGACCGGGGAGCTGTTTTTT CASSLWDPLTGELFF
. many TRBJ1-5 TRBV7-2 TGTGCCAGCAGCTTAGGGGGCACCAATCAGCCCCAGCATTTT CASSLGGTNQPQHF
. . TRBJ1-1 TRBV5-1 TGCGCCAGCAGCTTGGCCCGGGGCGGTTTGAACACTGAAGCTTTCTTT CASSLARGGLNTEAFF
. few TRBJ2-7 TRBV10-3 TGTGCCATCAGTCCCGGTGGGGAGAGCTACGAGCAGTACTTC CAISPGGESYEQYF
TRBD1 many TRBJ1-2 TRBV7-9 TGTGCCAGCAGCCTTGGACAGGACGAGAACTATGGCTACACCTTC CASSLGQDENYGYTF
TRBD2 many TRBJ2-1 TRBV11-2 TGTGCCAGCAGCTTAGGACTAGCGGGATTGAACAATGAGCAGTTCTTC CASSLGLAGLNNEQFF
TRBD2 few TRBJ2-5 TRBV7-7 TGTGCTAGCAGCTTAAACCTAGCGGGACAAGAGACCCAGTACTTC CASSLNLAGQETQYF
TRBD2 . TRBJ2-7 TRBV4-3 TGCGCCAGCAGCCAAGATAAGGAGACTAGCATCGAGCAGTACTTC CASSQDKETSIEQYF